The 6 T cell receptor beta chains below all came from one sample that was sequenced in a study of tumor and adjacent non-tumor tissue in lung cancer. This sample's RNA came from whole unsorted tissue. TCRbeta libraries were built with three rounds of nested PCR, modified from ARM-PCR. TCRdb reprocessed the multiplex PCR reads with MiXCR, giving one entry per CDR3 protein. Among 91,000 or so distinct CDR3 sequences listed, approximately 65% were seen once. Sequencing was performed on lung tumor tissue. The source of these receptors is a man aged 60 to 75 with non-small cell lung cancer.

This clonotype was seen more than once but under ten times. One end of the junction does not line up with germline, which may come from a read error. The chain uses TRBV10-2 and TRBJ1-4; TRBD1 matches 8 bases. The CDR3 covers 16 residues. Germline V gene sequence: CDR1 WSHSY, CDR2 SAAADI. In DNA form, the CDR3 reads TGCGCCAGCAGTGACCAGGGGGCGCGGGTTGGTGAAAAACTGTCTTTT. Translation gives CASSDQGARVGEKLSF.

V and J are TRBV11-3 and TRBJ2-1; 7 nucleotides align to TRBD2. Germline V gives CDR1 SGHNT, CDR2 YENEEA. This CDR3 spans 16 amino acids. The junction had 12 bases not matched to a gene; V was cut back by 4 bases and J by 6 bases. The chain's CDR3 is CASSSWLAASCNEQFF. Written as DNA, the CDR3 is TGTGCCAGCAGCTCCTGGCTAGCGGCGTCATGCAATGAGCAGTTCTTC.

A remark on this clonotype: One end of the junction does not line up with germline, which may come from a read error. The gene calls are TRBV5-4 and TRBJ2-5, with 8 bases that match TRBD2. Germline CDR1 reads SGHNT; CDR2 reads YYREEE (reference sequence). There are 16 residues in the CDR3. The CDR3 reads CDSSPGGVSGKETQYF. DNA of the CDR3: TGTGACAGCAGCCCGGGTGGCGTTAGCGGGAAAGAGACCCAGTACTTC.

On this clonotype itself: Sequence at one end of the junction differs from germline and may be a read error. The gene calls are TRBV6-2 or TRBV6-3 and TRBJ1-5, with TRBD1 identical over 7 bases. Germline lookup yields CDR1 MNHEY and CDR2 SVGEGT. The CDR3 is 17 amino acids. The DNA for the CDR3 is TGTGCCAGCGGGCCAATTCGAGGGGGCTTGAGCAATCAGCCCCAGCACTTT. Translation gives CASGPIRGGLSNQPQHF.

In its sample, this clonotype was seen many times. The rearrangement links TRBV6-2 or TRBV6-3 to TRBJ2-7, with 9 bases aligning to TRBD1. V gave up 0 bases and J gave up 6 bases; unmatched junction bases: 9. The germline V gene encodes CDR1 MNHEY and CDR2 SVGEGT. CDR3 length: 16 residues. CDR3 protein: CASSYSAGTGLGEQYF. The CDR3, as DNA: TGTGCCAGCAGTTACTCAGCCGGGACAGGGCTAGGCGAGCAGTACTTC.

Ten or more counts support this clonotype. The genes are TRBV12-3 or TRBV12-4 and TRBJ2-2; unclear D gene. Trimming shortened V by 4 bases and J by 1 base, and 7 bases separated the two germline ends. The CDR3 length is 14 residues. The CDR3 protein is CASSSTLNTGELFF. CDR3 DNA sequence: TGTGCCAGCAGTTCGACACTGAACACCGGGGAGCTGTTTTTT.